This T cell receptor (beta chain) emerged from a study of CD8+ T cells in alopecia areata. About the research overall: Twice a day, 5 to 10 mg of oral tofacitinib was administered to treated patients.

The treatment denotes: oral pan-JAK inhibitor, 5-10 mg twice daily. Following RNA extraction, reverse transcription yielded cDNA that acted as the sequencing template. TCRdb's table, derived via immunoSEQ multiplex PCR, lists solely in-frame clones and lacks some. This repertoire shows approximately 180,000 clones, around 60% found once; its top ten account for under 1.5%. Trimming shortened V by 2 bases and J by 4 bases, and 5 bases separated the two germline ends. The CDR3 consists of 13 residues. Germline V gene lookup returns CDR1 MDHEN and CDR2 SYDVKM. The origin of this receptor is a human donor with alopecia areata. This chain links TRBV28 with TRBJ2-2; D is tentatively TRBD1 or TRBD2 (5 bases each). Sequencing was performed on CD4+ T cells sorted from blood, taken between weeks 49 and 50, from a patient treated with tofacitinib. The CDR3 DNA reads as TGTGCCAGCAGTTTAGGGACCACCGGGGAGCTGTTTTTT. The encoded protein is CASSLGTTGELFF.